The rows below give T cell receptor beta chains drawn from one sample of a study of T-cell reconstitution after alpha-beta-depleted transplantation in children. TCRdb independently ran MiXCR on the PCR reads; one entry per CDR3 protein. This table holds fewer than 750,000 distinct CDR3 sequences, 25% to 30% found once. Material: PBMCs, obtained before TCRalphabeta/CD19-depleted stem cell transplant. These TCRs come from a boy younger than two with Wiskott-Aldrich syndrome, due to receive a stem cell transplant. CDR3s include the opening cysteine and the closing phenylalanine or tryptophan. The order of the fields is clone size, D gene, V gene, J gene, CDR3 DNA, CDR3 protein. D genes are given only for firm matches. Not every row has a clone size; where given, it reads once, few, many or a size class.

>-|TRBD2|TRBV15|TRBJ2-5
TGTGCCACCAGCACCAAGGGACTAGCAGAGACCCAGTACTTC
CATSTKGLAETQYF
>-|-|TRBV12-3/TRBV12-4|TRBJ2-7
TGTGCCAGCAGTCCTATAACCGGGCCTAGTAGCTACGAGCAGTACTTC
CASSPITGPSSYEQYF
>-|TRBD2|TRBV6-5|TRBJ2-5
TGTGCCAGCAGTTACTCGCAGGGAGGGCAAGAGACCCAGTACTTC
CASSYSQGGQETQYF
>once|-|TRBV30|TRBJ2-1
TGTGCCTGGACAGGGGGGAGGAGCTACATAGGTGAGCAGTTCTTC
CAWTGGRSYIGEQFF
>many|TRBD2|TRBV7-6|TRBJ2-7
TGTGCCAGCAGCCCAAGGGGAGGTAGCGGGAGGGCCCTCGGATGGGAGCAGTACTTC
CASSPRGGSGRALGWEQYF
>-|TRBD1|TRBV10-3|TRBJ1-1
TGTGCCATCAGTGGGACAGGGCAGTACACTGAAGCTTTCTTT
CAISGTGQYTEAFF
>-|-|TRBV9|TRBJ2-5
TGTGCCAGCAGCGTAGAATCGGGGAGGATAGGAGAGACCCAGTACTTC
CASSVESGRIGETQYF
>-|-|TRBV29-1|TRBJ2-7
TGCAGCGTTGAGGAGGATGGGCAGAATGGGTACGAGCAGTACTTC
CSVEEDGQNGYEQYF
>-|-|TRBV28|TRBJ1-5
TGTGCCAGCAGTTTACTCGGGGGGGGCCTCAATCAGCCCCAGCATTTT
CASSLLGGGLNQPQHF
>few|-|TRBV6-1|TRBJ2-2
TGTGCCAGCAGTCGCATGCTAGCGAGCACCGGGGAGCTGTTTTTT
CASSRMLASTGELFF
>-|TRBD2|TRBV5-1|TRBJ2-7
TGCGCCAGCAGCTCTAGCGGGAGGTTTTACGAGCAGTACTTC
CASSSSGRFYEQYF
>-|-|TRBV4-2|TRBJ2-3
TGTGCCAGCAGCCAAGTCGGAGGAGGGGATACGCAGTATTTT
CASSQVGGGDTQYF
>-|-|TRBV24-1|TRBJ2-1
TGTGCCACCAGTGGCAGAGGATCCTCCTACAATGAGCAGTTCTTC
CATSGRGSSYNEQFF
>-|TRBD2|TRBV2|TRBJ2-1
TGTGCCAGCAGTTGGTTAGCGGGAGTAAATGAGCAGTTCTTC
CASSWLAGVNEQFF
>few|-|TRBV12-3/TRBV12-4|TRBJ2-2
TGTGCCAGCAGGGGACTTGGGGGAAACACCGGGGAGCTGTTTTTT
CASRGLGGNTGELFF
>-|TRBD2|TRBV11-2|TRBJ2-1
TGTGCCAGCAGCTTAGTTCTAGCGGGAGGGCATCCCTACAATGAGCAGTTCTTC
CASSLVLAGGHPYNEQFF
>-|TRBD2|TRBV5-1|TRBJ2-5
TGCGCCAGCAGCTGGGGGGGTGAAGAGACCCAGTACTTC
CASSWGGEETQYF